Presented here are 3 T cell receptor beta chains from one specimen sequenced in a study of blood T cell repertoires in COVID-19. The repertoire was sequenced with immunoSEQ multiplex PCR; TCRdb's copy has only in-frame clones and lacks some. Of 150,000 to 200,000 clones in the sample, approximately 91% were seen once. The sequencing input was PBMCs or T cells enriched from blood (not recorded which). All receptors derive from a woman aged 18-30 years who had recovered from COVID-19.

The rearrangement uses TRBV4-1 and TRBJ2-7; 9 nucleotides align to TRBD2. The length of the CDR3 is 17 residues. Per germline, CDR1 MGHRA and CDR2 YSYEKL. The J segment lost 4 bases and the V segment lost 0 bases, leaving 10 bases of the junction unmatched. Here the CDR3 reads CASSQEGGLAGGYEQYF. CDR3 sequence (DNA): TGCGCCAGCAGCCAAGAAGGGGGACTAGCAGGAGGTTACGAGCAGTACTTC.

This clone is a singleton in its sample. The genes are TRBV2 and TRBJ2-1, with D perhaps matching TRBD1 (6 bases). V was pared by 2 bases and J by 6 bases, with 14 bases between. Germline-derived CDR1 and CDR2 are SNHLY and FYNNEI. The CDR3 has 15 amino acids. Here the CDR3 DNA reads TGTGCCAGCAGTGAATTGGACAGACTGAGCAATGAGCAGTTCTTC. Amino acids: CASSELDRLSNEQFF.

This chain connects TRBV28 to TRBJ1-6; TRBD1 agrees at 7 bases. Germline V gene lookup returns CDR1 MDHEN and CDR2 SYDVKM. J was trimmed by 7 bases and V by 9 bases; bases with no gene match: 9. The CDR3 consists of 14 residues. The CDR3 region is CASLRGQINSPLHF. The DNA for the CDR3 is TGTGCCAGTCTTAGGGGACAGATCAATTCACCCCTCCACTTT. Full variable domain (outside the CDR3, taken from reference TRBV28 and TRBJ1-6): DVKVTQSSRYLVKRTGEKVFLECVQDMDHENMFWYRQDPGLGLRLIYFSYDVKMKEKGDIPEGYSVSREKKERFSLILESASTNQTSMYLCASLRGQINSPLHFGNGTRLTVT.